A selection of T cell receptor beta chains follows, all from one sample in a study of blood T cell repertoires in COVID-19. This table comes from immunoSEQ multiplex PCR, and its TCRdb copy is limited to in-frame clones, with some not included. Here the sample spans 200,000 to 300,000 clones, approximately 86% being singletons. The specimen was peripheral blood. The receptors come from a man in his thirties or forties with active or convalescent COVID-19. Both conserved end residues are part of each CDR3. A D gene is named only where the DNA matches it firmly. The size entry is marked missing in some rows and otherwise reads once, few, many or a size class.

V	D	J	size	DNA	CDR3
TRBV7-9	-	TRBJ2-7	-	TGTGCCAGCAACCAAAACGGGGGGCCGAGTTACGAGCAGTACTTC	CASNQNGGPSYEQYF
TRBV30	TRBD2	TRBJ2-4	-	TGTGCCTGGCGGGAGAACGAATTTAGCGGGGTCGCCAAAAACATTCAGTACTTC	CAWRENEFSGVAKNIQYF
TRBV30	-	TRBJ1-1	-	TGTGCCTGGAGTGTAAATACAGGCACTGAAGCTTTCTTT	CAWSVNTGTEAFF
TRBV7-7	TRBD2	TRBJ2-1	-	TGTGCCAGCAGCCCCCGGACTAGCGGGGCAAATGAGCAGTTCTTC	CASSPRTSGANEQFF
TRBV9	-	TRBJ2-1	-	TGTGCCAGCAGCGTAAGTTACACTGAGCAGTTCTTC	CASSVSYTEQFF
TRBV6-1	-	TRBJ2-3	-	TGTGCCAGCAGTGAAGGGGGCAGCGATACGCAGTATTTT	CASSEGGSDTQYF
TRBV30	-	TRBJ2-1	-	TGTGCCTGGAGTTCCAGGGATGAGCAGTTCTTC	CAWSSRDEQFF
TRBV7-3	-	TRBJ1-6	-	TGTGCCAGCAGCTTATCCCCAGGGCAGGCACCCCTCCACTTT	CASSLSPGQAPLHF
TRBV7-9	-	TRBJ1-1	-	TGTGCCACCAGATCAACAGGGCCTTACACTGAAGCTTTCTTT	CATRSTGPYTEAFF
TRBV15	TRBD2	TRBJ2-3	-	TGTGCCACCAGCAGAGATTGGACTAGCGGGGACGCAGATACGCAGTATTTT	CATSRDWTSGDADTQYF
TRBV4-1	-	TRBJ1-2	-	TGCGCCAGCAGCCAAGAGCGGTTCTTGGGTGGCTACACCTTC	CASSQERFLGGYTF
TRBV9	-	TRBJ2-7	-	TGTGCCAGCAGCGCGCCGGGGACTTACGAGCAGTACTTC	CASSAPGTYEQYF
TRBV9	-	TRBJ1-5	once	TGTGCCAGCAGCGTTCATTCTACGAGTCAGCCCCAGCATTTT	CASSVHSTSQPQHF
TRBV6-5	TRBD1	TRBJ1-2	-	TGTGCCAGCAGGGACAGGGGGCATGTCTATGGCTACACCTTC	CASRDRGHVYGYTF
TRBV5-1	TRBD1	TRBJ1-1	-	TGCGCCAGCAGCCGGACAGGGGACACTGAAGCTTTCTTT	CASSRTGDTEAFF
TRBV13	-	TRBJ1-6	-	TGTGCCAGCAGCTTAGGGGTTTCAGGAAATCAACCCCTCCACTTT	CASSLGVSGNQPLHF
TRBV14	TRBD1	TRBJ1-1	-	TGTGCCAGCAGCCGTAACCCGGGACAGGGCGAAGCTTTCTTT	CASSRNPGQGEAFF
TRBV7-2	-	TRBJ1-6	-	TGTGCCAGCAGCTTCGCTTATGAGATAGGCCTAGCATCTAATTCACCCCTCCACTTT	CASSFAYEIGLASNSPLHF
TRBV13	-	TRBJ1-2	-	TGTGCCAGCAGCTTGAGGGACTATGGCTACACCTTC	CASSLRDYGYTF
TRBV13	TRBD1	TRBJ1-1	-	TGTGCCAGCAGCCAGGGGACAGCCACTGAAGCTTTCTTT	CASSQGTATEAFF
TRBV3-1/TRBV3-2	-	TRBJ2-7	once	TGTGCCAGCAGCCAGGACGACAGATTGGACGAGCAGTACTTC	CASSQDDRLDEQYF
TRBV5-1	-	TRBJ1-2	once	TGCGCCAGCAGCTTGGCGTCCAGAACTAACTATGGCTACACCTTC	CASSLASRTNYGYTF
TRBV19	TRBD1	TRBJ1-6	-	TGTGCCAGTAGCCCTAAAGGGACAGCCGATAATTCACCCCTCCACTTT	CASSPKGTADNSPLHF
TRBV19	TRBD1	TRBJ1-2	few	TGTGCCAGTAGCCCGACCAGACAGGGTGGCGGCTACACCTTC	CASSPTRQGGGYTF
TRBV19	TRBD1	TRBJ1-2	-	TGTGCCAGTAGTAAGGGACAGGGGACTAACTATGGCTACACCTTC	CASSKGQGTNYGYTF
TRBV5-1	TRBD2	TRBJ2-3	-	TGCGCCAGCAGCTGGACTAGCGCGGGCACAGATACGCAGTATTTT	CASSWTSAGTDTQYF